This T cell receptor (beta chain) was obtained from a study of OX40 agonist ivuxolimab in advanced cancers. Study observations and caveats: There was clonal expansion of CD4+ and CD8+ blood T cells by week 6 at 0.1 to 3.0 mg/kg.

As to this clone: Antigen: not known.

The V gene end was trimmed by 2 bases and the J gene end by 7 bases; junction bases not matched to a gene: 8. The germline V gene encodes CDR1 MNHNS and CDR2 SASEGT. This CDR3 has 15 amino acids. Assay used: immunoSEQ multiplex PCR; TCRdb lists only in-frame clones, some missing. This table has about 79,000 clones, just under 95% appearing once. This chain connects TRBV6-1 to TRBJ1-2, with 9 bases fitting TRBD1. The receptor was derived from an adult with an advanced solid tumor such as melanoma, head and neck, liver or kidney cancer. This sample comprised CD4+ or CD8+ T cells sorted from blood, obtained in a trial of the OX40 agonist ivuxolimab. This CDR3 reads CASSEQSTGGSGYTF. CDR3 DNA sequence: TGTGCCAGCAGTGAACAAAGTACAGGGGGCTCTGGCTACACCTTC.